The rows below give T cell receptor beta chains drawn from one sample of a study of long-term antiretroviral therapy in people with HIV. The protocol was immunoSEQ multiplex PCR, while the TCRdb copy is restricted to in-frame clones and leaves out a portion. This table holds 20,000 to 25,000 clones, 85% to 90% found once. The source material was unsorted PBMCs, sampled 1.3 years after starting antiretroviral therapy. Receptors were obtained from a man aged 55 to 70 with HIV. CDR3s include the opening cysteine and the closing phenylalanine or tryptophan. A D gene is named only where the DNA matches it firmly. Expanded clones are given a class, and other clones once, few, many or no size at all.

>.|TRBJ1-1|TRBV6-5|.
TGTGCCAGCAGTTACTCGAGAGGAATGAACACTGAAGCTTTCTTT
CASSYSRGMNTEAFF
>.|TRBJ2-5|TRBV5-1|.
TGCGCCAGCAGCTTGGCCGGTGGGGGGGAGACCCAGTACTTC
CASSLAGGGETQYF
>TRBD1|TRBJ1-1|TRBV18|.
TGTGCCAGCTCATTGACAGGGACGGACACTGAAGCTTTCTTT
CASSLTGTDTEAFF
>TRBD2|TRBJ2-7|TRBV18|.
TGTGCCAGCTCACCATCGGGAAGGACTAGATCCTACGAGCAGTACTTC
CASSPSGRTRSYEQYF
>TRBD1|TRBJ2-3|TRBV12-5|.
TGTGCTAGTGGGCTGGACAGGGTTAGGGATACGCAGTATTTT
CASGLDRVRDTQYF
>TRBD1|TRBJ1-1|TRBV6-5|.
TGTGCCAGCAGTTACTTTGCCGGACAGGGCCCCACTGAAGCTTTCTTT
CASSYFAGQGPTEAFF
>.|TRBJ1-1|TRBV27|.
TGTGCCAGCAGTTTATCTTCCGGGACGCCGAACACTGAAGCTTTCTTT
CASSLSSGTPNTEAFF
>.|TRBJ2-3|TRBV7-3|.
TGTGCCAGCAGCTATTATGGCTACCCGCAGTATTTT
CASSYYGYPQYF
>.|TRBJ2-5|TRBV5-1|.
TGCGCCAGCGGCGTAGGGACGGCGGATTCGACCCAGTACTTC
CASGVGTADSTQYF
>.|TRBJ2-7|TRBV27|.
TGTGCCAGCAGTTTATCGCAGGGTCTGGGCTACGAGCAGTACTTC
CASSLSQGLGYEQYF
>TRBD1|TRBJ2-3|TRBV10-1|.
TGCGCCAGCAGTGAAGGACAGGGTGCAGATACGCAGTATTTT
CASSEGQGADTQYF
>.|TRBJ2-2|TRBV27|.
TGTGCCAGCAGTTTAAGGTGGGGGAACACCGGGGAGCTGTTTTTT
CASSLRWGNTGELFF
>TRBD2|TRBJ2-3|TRBV18|.
TGTGCCAGCTCACCAAAGGGACTAGCGGGGACAGATACGCAGTATTTT
CASSPKGLAGTDTQYF
>.|TRBJ1-1|TRBV2|.
TGTGCCAGCAGCCGGACTCAGGAAGCTTTCTTT
CASSRTQEAFF
>TRBD1|TRBJ2-3|TRBV19|.
TGTGCCAGTAGTACAGGGGGAACGTTAAGCACAGATACGCAGTATTTT
CASSTGGTLSTDTQYF
>.|TRBJ2-2|TRBV10-1|.
TGCGCCAGCAGTGAGTCAGGGCGCACCGGGGAGCTGTTTTTT
CASSESGRTGELFF
>TRBD2|TRBJ2-5|TRBV5-1|.
TGCGCCAGCAGCTTGAGTGGGAGGGAAGAGACCCAGTACTTC
CASSLSGREETQYF
>.|TRBJ2-5|TRBV18|.
TGTGCCAGCTCACCCTTAATACAAGAGACCCAGTACTTC
CASSPLIQETQYF
>.|TRBJ2-4|TRBV19|.
TGTGCCAGTAGTTACACGGCGGCGGGTAACATTCAGTACTTC
CASSYTAAGNIQYF
>.|TRBJ1-1|TRBV19|.
TGTGCCAGTAGTATAAAAGGGTTCGGGGTTTTAGGGAATTTCGGATTT
CASSIKGFGVLGNFGF
>.|TRBJ2-7|TRBV5-1|.
TGCGCCAGCAGCTTGGGTCGGGACGAGCAGTACTTC
CASSLGRDEQYF
>.|TRBJ1-3|TRBV18|.
TGTGCCAGCTCGCCCGGGGGCTCTGGAAACACCATATATTTT
CASSPGGSGNTIYF
>.|TRBJ2-5|TRBV5-1|.
TGCGCCAGCAGCTTGGGGGTGGACAACCGGGAGACCCAGTACTTC
CASSLGVDNRETQYF
>.|TRBJ2-7|TRBV28|.
TGTGCCAGCAGTTTGTGGGGGGTGGGGTACGAGCAGTACTTC
CASSLWGVGYEQYF
>.|TRBJ2-7|TRBV2|.
TGTGCCAGCAGTGAAGTGTCTCCGGGGTTATTACAGTACTTC
CASSEVSPGLLQYF
>TRBD1|TRBJ1-2|TRBV11-2|.
TGTGCCAGCAGCTTAGATCGGACAGGGGGCGGCTACACCTTC
CASSLDRTGGGYTF
>.|TRBJ1-3|TRBV27|.
TGTGCCAGCAGTGGGACCCCCGCTGGAAACACCATATATTTT
CASSGTPAGNTIYF
>TRBD1|TRBJ1-1|TRBV7-8|.
TGTGCCAGCAGCCCTCGGACAGGGTTGGACACTGAAGCTTTCTTT
CASSPRTGLDTEAFF
>TRBD1|TRBJ2-7|TRBV7-9|.
TGTGCCAGCAGCGGGACAGGGGAGCCGTACTTC
CASSGTGEPYF
>TRBD2|TRBJ2-1|TRBV7-9|once
TGTGCCAGCAGTTTAGCGGGAGAGGCTGAGCAGTTCTTC
CASSLAGEAEQFF
>TRBD1|TRBJ1-2|TRBV29-1|.
TGCAGCGTTGACCGGACAGGGAATGGCTACACCTTC
CSVDRTGNGYTF
>.|TRBJ1-1|TRBV29-1|.
TGCAGCGTTTCACAGGGGAACACTGAAGCTTTCTTT
CSVSQGNTEAFF
>.|TRBJ1-3|TRBV5-4|.
TGTGCCAGCAGCTTGGAAGGACAGCCCTCTGGAAACACCATATATTTT
CASSLEGQPSGNTIYF
>TRBD2|TRBJ2-1|TRBV6-1|.
TGTGCCACCACTAGCGGGAGTGCCATTTTGAATGAGCAGTTCTTC
CATTSGSAILNEQFF
>.|TRBJ1-5|TRBV11-2|once
TGTGCCAGCAGCTTCCGAGGACTTCAAGAGCGCAATCAGCCCCAGCATTTT
CASSFRGLQERNQPQHF
>TRBD2|TRBJ2-1|TRBV7-9|.
TGTGCCAGCAGCCTCGCCCCGGGACTAGCGGGAGTTTGGCAGTTCTTC
CASSLAPGLAGVWQFF
>.|TRBJ2-1|TRBV10-2|.
TGCGCCAGCAGTCGAGTTGGGACGACCTACAATGAGCAGTTCTTC
CASSRVGTTYNEQFF
>.|TRBJ2-3|TRBV2|.
TGTGCCAGCAGTGAACTCGGTACAGCCTACACAGATACGCAGTATTTT
CASSELGTAYTDTQYF
>.|TRBJ2-6|TRBV7-3|few
TGTGCCAGCAGCCTACAGGGAATCTCTGGGGCCAACGTCCTGACTTTC
CASSLQGISGANVLTF
>.|TRBJ2-7|TRBV6-5|once
TGTGCCAGCAGTTACTCGAATATTGACGGGACCTACGAGCAGTACTTC
CASSYSNIDGTYEQYF
>.|TRBJ1-1|TRBV6-5|.
TGTGCCAGCAGTTACTCTTCCGGGGGGAAGGTCACTGAAGCTTTCTTT
CASSYSSGGKVTEAFF
>TRBD1|TRBJ2-1|TRBV6-1|.
TGTGCCAGCAGGAAATCCTCAGACAGGGATGAGCAGTTCTTC
CASRKSSDRDEQFF
>TRBD1|TRBJ2-3|TRBV5-1|.
TGCGCCAGCAGCCAGGGACAGGGAGCCGATACGCAGTATTTT
CASSQGQGADTQYF
>.|TRBJ2-7|TRBV27|.
TGTGCCAGCAGTTTAGAAAAGGGGGTACGCACCTACGAGCAGTACTTC
CASSLEKGVRTYEQYF
>.|TRBJ1-1|TRBV10-2|.
TGCGCCACCCGAAATGGACTGAACACTGAAGCTTTCTTT
CATRNGLNTEAFF
>.|TRBJ2-2|TRBV6-1|.
TGTGCCAGCAGTGTATACAGGGATCCCGCCGGGGAGCTGTTTTTT
CASSVYRDPAGELFF
>.|TRBJ1-4|TRBV7-9|.
TGTGCCACCGGAAAGGTTCCAACTAATGAAAAACTGTTTTTT
CATGKVPTNEKLFF
>.|TRBJ2-4|TRBV5-1|.
TGCGCCAGCAGACAAGAAAACATTCAGTACTTC
CASRQENIQYF
>TRBD2|TRBJ2-7|TRBV18|.
TGTGCCAGCTCACCACCTTTTAGCGGGAGGCCTGCCTACGAGCAGTACTTC
CASSPPFSGRPAYEQYF
>TRBD1|TRBJ1-2|TRBV7-9|once
TGTGCCAGCAGCTTAGTTCACGGACAGGGGGCTGATGGCTACACCTTC
CASSLVHGQGADGYTF
>.|TRBJ1-1|TRBV5-1|.
TGCGCCAGCAGCTTGGGGCAGCCGAACACTGAAGCTTTCTTT
CASSLGQPNTEAFF
>.|TRBJ2-2|TRBV19|.
TGTGCCAGTAGTATTCCCAGGGGGGATACCGGGGAGCTGTTTTTT
CASSIPRGDTGELFF
>.|TRBJ2-2|TRBV9|.
TGTGCCAGCAGCCCCAAGGCCACCGAGGAGCTGTTTTTT
CASSPKATEELFF